These 14 T cell receptor beta chains share one sample of origin, sequenced in a study of cytomegalovirus exposure and HLA in healthy donors. Vbeta (60) and Jbeta (13) primers were used in the PCR. This table comes from immunoSEQ multiplex PCR, and its TCRdb copy is limited to in-frame clones, with some not included. The table lists some 30,000 clones, 44% of them singletons. Sequenced sample: PBMCs. Receptors originate from a woman aged 45 to 65 in good health and CMV-seronegative.

As concerns this clone: The junction and the germline gene differ at one end; a read error may be behind it. The genes are TRBV7-9 and TRBJ2-3; D might be TRBD1 (7 bases). CDR1 and CDR2 (germline): SEHNR, FQNEAQ (reference sequence). The CDR3 contains 16 residues. The CDR3 DNA reads as TGTTCCAGCAGCTCCCGGCGCGGGACAGGCACAGATACGCAGTATTTT. It translates to CSSSSRRGTGTDTQYF. Variable domain in full (rest from reference TRBV7-9 and TRBJ2-3): DTGVSQNPRHKITKRGQNVTFRCDPISEHNRLYWYRQTLGQGPEFLTYFQNEAQLEKSRLLSDRFSAERPKGSFSTLEIQRTEQGDSAMYLCSSSSRRGTGTDTQYFGPGTRLTVL.

The chain joins TRBV10-3 to TRBJ2-7, with D possibly matching TRBD2 (7 bases). The CDR3 is made up of 14 amino acids. V gave up 5 bases and J gave up 2 bases, with 13 bases separating them. Germline V gene data show CDR1 as ENHRY and CDR2 as SYGVKD. CDR3 coding DNA: TGTGCCATCAGTTCCCGGGGGGACACCTACGAGCAGTACTTC. It specifies CAISSRGDTYEQYF.

This clone was recorded a few times. CDR3 protein: CASSFQTYEQYF. The CDR3 region has the DNA TGTGCCAGCAGCTTCCAAACCTACGAGCAGTACTTC. The V call is TRBV7-9, the J call TRBJ2-7; no clear D gene. V lost 3 bases and J lost 2, with 5 bases in between. This CDR3 region has 12 residues. The V gene's germline CDR1 is SEHNR and CDR2 FQNEAQ (reference sequence).

This rearrangement joins TRBV11-3 to TRBJ2-7; D is uncertain. CDR3 size: 13 residues. Germline V lookup: CDR1 SGHNT, CDR2 YENEEA. Between the trimmed V and J ends, which lost 2 bases and 9 bases, there was a span of 14 bases. CDR3 nucleotide sequence: TGTGCCAGCAGCTTAAGGAGTACTTCCGGGCAGTACTTC. It codes for CASSLRSTSGQYF.

The chain is built from TRBV4-1 and TRBJ1-2; no reliable D call. The germline V and J ends were trimmed by 0 bases and 4 bases, with 12 bases remaining between them. Germline CDR1 MGHRA, CDR2 YSYEKL. CDR3 length: 15 residues. CDR3 nucleotide sequence: TGCGCCAGCAGCCAAGAGTCCAGCGCATTCTATGGCTACACCTTC. It yields the protein CASSQESSAFYGYTF.

This clone was recorded a few times. V is TRBV2 and J is TRBJ1-5, with TRBD1 as a possible D gene (6 bases). Germline V CDR1 and CDR2: SNHLY, FYNNEI. The CDR3 has 14 amino acids. V shed 3 bases and J shed 7 bases, with 13 bases lying between them. The CDR3 DNA sequence: TGTGCCAGCAGTGACGAGGGGGTCGGGCAGCCCCAGCATTTT. This encodes CASSDEGVGQPQHF. Complete variable domain (other parts from reference TRBV2 and TRBJ1-5): EPEVTQTPSHQVTQMGQEVILRCVPISNHLYFYWYRQILGQKVEFLVSFYNNEISEKSEIFDDQFSVERPDGSNFTLKIRSTKLEDSAMYFCASSDEGVGQPQHFGDGTRLSIL.

This rearrangement joins TRBV5-1 to TRBJ1-3, with 9 bases fitting TRBD1. Germline V lookup: CDR1 SGHRS, CDR2 YFSETQ. V was clipped by 4 bases and J by 5 bases; unmatched bases: 7. The length of the CDR3 is 15 residues. CDR3 nucleotide sequence: TGCGCCAGCAGCCCGGGACAGGGAGGGAGAAACACCATATATTTT. Its translation is CASSPGQGGRNTIYF.

The V call is TRBV30, the J call TRBJ2-7; D possibly corresponds to TRBD1 (6 bases). V was cut by 5 bases and J by 4 bases, with 12 bases left in between. The CDR3 extends over 12 amino acids. CDR1 and CDR2 from the germline V gene are GTSNPN and SVGIG (reference sequence). This CDR3 reads CAWAGDGYEQYF. The CDR3 DNA follows: TGTGCCTGGGCAGGGGACGGATACGAGCAGTACTTC.

The chain is built from TRBV18 and TRBJ2-1; 7 bases agree with TRBD2. The CDR3 is made up of 18 amino acids. Germline values: CDR1 KGHSH, CDR2 LQKENI. V shed 0 bases, J shed 4 bases, and the junction held 12 bases outside the gene matches. CDR3 loop: CASSPPWSVGGSYNEQFF. The CDR3 bases are TGTGCCAGCTCACCACCGTGGTCGGTGGGAGGGTCATACAATGAGCAGTTCTTC.

V usage is TRBV27 and J usage is TRBJ2-7; 9 bases match TRBD1. CDR3 length equals 16 residues. Losses at the gene ends were 1 base for V and 1 base for J; bases not matched to a gene: 5. From germline, CDR1 is MNHEY and CDR2 SMNVEV (reference sequence). Written as DNA, the CDR3 is TGTGCCAGCAGTTTATTGGGGACAGGGATATCCTACGAGCAGTACTTC. The encoded protein is CASSLLGTGISYEQYF.

This clone turned up a few times. This rearrangement joins TRBV19 to TRBJ1-1; a weak D match, TRBD1 (6 bases). CDR1 is LNHDA, CDR2 SQIVND, per germline (reference sequence). CDR3 length: 15 residues. With 5 bases removed from V and 0 bases from J, the gap between germline ends came to 13 bases. The DNA of the CDR3 is TGTGCCAGTAGTCCCCGAGGGGGAATGAACACTGAAGCTTTCTTT. This codes for CASSPRGGMNTEAFF.

The chain combines TRBV19 with TRBJ1-5, with D uncertain. Germline CDR1 LNHDA, CDR2 SQIVND (reference sequence). The CDR3 is 15 residues long. The ends were cut back, 3 bases at V and 0 bases at J, with 9 bases in the middle. DNA for the CDR3: TGTGCCAGTAGTATTGGAGGGTCTAGCAATCAGCCCCAGCATTTT. This encodes CASSIGGSSNQPQHF.

This clone occurred a few times. The gene calls are TRBV2 and TRBJ2-3; possibly TRBD1 for D (6 bases). CDR3 length: 11 amino acids. The ends were cut back, 11 bases at V and 5 bases at J, with 11 bases in the middle. The germline CDR1 and CDR2 sequences are SNHLY and FYNNEI. The CDR3 protein is CAGGLRDTQYF. The CDR3 DNA is TGTGCCGGGGGCCTCCGAGATACGCAGTATTTT.

This clone occurred a few times. V and J are TRBV27 and TRBJ1-5, with a weak D call TRBD1 (6 bases). The CDR3 runs to 16 residues. The V gene's germline CDR1 is MNHEY and CDR2 SMNVEV (reference sequence). Deletions cut 3 bases from V and 0 bases from J, with 12 bases between. This CDR3 is CASSFAGAYSNQPQHF. CDR3 sequence (DNA): TGTGCCAGCAGTTTCGCAGGGGCCTATAGCAATCAGCCCCAGCATTTT.